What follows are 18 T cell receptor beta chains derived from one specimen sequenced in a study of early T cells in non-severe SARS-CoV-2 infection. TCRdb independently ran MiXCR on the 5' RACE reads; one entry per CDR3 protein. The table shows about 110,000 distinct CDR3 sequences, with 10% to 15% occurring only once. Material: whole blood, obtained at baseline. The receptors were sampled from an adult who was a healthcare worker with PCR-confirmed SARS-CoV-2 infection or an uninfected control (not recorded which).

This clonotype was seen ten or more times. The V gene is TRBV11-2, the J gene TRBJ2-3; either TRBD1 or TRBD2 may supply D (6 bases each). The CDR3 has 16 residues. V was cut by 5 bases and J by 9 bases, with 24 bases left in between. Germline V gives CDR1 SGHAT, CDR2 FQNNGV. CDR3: CASSPRGGGSFVTQYF. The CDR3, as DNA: TGTGCCAGCAGCCCCCGTGGAGGGGGGTCGTTTGTGACGCAGTATTTT.

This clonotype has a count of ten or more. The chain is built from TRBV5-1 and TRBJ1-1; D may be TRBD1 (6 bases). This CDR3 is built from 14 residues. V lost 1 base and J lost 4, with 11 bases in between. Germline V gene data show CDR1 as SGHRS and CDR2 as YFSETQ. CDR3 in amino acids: CASSLSGQFTEAFF. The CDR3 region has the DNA TGCGCCAGCAGCTTGTCTGGACAGTTCACTGAAGCTTTCTTT.

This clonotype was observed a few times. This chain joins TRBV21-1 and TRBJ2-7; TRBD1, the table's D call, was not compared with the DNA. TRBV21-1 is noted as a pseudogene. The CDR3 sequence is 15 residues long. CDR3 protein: CASSSRDTSSYEQYF. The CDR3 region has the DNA TGTGCCAGCAGCTCCCGGGACACTAGCTCCTACGAGCAGTACTTC.

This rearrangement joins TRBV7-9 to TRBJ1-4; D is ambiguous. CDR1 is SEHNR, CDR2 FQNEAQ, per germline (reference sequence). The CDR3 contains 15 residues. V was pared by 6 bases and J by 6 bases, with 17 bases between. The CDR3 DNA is TGTGCCAGCAGACACCGACAAGCCAGAGATGAAAAACTGTTTTTT. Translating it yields CASRHRQARDEKLFF.

Written as DNA, the CDR3 is TGTGCCAGCAGCCACCGGGACAGCTTTCGATTGAGGTGGGAGCAGTACTTC. Protein sequence: CASSHRDSFRLRWEQYF. The chain uses TRBV5-5 and TRBJ2-7; 7 nucleotides agree with TRBD1. Germline V gene data show CDR1 as SGHKS and CDR2 as YYEKEE (reference sequence). The CDR3 is 17 amino acids. J was trimmed by 7 bases and V by 4 bases; bases with no gene match: 20.

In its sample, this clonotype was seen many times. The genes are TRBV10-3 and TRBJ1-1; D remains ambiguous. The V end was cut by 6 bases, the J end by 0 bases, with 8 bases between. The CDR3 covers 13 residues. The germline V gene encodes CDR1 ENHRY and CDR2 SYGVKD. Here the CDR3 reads CAISNGVNTEAFF. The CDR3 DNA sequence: TGTGCCATCAGCAATGGGGTGAACACTGAAGCTTTCTTT.

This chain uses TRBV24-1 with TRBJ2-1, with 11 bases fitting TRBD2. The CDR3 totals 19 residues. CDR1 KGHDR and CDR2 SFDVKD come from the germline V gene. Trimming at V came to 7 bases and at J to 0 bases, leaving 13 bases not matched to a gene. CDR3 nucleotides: TGTGCCACCAGATCTTCGCTAGCGGGAGGCCTGAGCTCCTACAATGAGCAGTTCTTC. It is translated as CATRSSLAGGLSSYNEQFF.

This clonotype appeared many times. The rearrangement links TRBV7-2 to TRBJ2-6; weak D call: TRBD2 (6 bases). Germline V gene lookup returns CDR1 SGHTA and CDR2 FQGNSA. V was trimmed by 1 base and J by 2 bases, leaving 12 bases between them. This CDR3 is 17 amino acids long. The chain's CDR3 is CASSLEVAGTGANVLTF. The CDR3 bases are TGTGCCAGCAGCTTAGAGGTGGCGGGGACTGGGGCCAACGTCCTGACTTTC.

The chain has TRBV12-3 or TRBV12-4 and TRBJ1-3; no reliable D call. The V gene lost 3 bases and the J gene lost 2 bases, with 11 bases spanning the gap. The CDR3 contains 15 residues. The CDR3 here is CASSFYTEAGNTIYF. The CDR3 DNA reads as TGTGCCAGCAGTTTTTATACTGAGGCTGGAAACACCATATATTTT.

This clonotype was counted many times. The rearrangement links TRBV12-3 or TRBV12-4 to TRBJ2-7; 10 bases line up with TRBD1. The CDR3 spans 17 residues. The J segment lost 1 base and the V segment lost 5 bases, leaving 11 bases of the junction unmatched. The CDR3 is CASSPDRGRARSYEQYF. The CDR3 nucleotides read TGTGCCAGCAGTCCCGACAGGGGGCGGGCTCGGTCCTACGAGCAGTACTTC.

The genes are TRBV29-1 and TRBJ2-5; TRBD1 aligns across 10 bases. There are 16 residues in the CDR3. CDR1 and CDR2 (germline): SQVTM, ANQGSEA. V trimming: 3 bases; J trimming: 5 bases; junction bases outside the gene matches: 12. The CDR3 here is CSVDGTGVGLRETQYF. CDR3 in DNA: TGCAGCGTTGACGGGACAGGGGTCGGTTTAAGGGAGACCCAGTACTTC.

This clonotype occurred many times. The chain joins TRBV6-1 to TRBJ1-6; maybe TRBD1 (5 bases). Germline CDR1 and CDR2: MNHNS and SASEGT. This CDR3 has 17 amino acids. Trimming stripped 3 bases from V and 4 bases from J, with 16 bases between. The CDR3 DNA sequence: TGTGCCAGCAGTGACTACCCGGGGGGGGGTTATAATTCACCCCTCCACTTT. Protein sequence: CASSDYPGGGYNSPLHF.

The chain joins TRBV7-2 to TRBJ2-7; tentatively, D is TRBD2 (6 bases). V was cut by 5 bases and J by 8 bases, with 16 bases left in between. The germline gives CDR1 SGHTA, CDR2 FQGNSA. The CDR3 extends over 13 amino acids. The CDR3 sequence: CASSPVKEGQQYF. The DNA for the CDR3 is TGTGCCAGCAGCCCCGTTAAGGAGGGCCAGCAGTACTTC.

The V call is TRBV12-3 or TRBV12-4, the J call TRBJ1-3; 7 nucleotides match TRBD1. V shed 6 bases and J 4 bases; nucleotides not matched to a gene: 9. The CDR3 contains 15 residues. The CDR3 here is CASSQRQGSGNTIYF. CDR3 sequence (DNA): TGTGCCAGCAGCCAAAGACAGGGCTCCGGAAACACCATATATTTT.

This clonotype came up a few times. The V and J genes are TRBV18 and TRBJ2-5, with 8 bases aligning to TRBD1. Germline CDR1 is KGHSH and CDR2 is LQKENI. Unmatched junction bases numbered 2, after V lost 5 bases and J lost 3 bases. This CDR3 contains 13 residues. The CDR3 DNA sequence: TGTGCCAGCTCAACGACAGGGGAAGAGACCCAGTACTTC. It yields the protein CASSTTGEETQYF.

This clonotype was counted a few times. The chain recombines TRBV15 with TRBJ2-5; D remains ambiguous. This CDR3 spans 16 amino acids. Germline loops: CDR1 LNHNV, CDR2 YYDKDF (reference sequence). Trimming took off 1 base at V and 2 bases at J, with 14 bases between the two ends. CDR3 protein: CATSRVDRLIQETQYF. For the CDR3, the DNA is TGTGCCACCAGCAGAGTGGACCGCTTAATTCAAGAGACCCAGTACTTC.

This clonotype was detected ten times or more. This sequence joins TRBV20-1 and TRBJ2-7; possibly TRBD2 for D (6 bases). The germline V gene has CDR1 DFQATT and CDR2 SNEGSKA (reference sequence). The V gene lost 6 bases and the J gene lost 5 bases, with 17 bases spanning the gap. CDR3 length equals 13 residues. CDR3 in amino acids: CSAPLGTLNEQYF. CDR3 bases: TGCAGTGCCCCCCTGGGGACTCTCAACGAGCAGTACTTC.

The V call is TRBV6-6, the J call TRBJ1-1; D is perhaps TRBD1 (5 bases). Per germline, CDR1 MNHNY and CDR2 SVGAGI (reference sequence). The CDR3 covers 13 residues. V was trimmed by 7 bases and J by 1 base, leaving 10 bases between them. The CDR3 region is CASTLGANTEAFF. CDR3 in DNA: TGTGCCAGCACCTTAGGGGCGAACACTGAAGCTTTCTTT.